This T cell receptor beta chain was obtained from a study of blood T cell repertoires in COVID-19. There are 13 residues in the CDR3. Germline V CDR1 and CDR2: MNHEY, SMNVEV (reference sequence). Trimming took 2 bases from V and 5 from J; bases not matched to a gene: 0. Sequencing used immunoSEQ multiplex PCR; TCRdb keeps in-frame clones, though not all of them. Among around 220,000 clones listed, 85% to 90% were seen once. The chain uses TRBV27 and TRBJ1-5, with 7 nucleotides matching TRBD1. Input material: peripheral blood. The receptor comes from a man younger than 35 with active or convalescent COVID-19. The CDR3 region is CASSLQGDQPQHF. The CDR3 DNA is TGTGCCAGCAGTTTACAGGGGGATCAGCCCCAGCATTTT.